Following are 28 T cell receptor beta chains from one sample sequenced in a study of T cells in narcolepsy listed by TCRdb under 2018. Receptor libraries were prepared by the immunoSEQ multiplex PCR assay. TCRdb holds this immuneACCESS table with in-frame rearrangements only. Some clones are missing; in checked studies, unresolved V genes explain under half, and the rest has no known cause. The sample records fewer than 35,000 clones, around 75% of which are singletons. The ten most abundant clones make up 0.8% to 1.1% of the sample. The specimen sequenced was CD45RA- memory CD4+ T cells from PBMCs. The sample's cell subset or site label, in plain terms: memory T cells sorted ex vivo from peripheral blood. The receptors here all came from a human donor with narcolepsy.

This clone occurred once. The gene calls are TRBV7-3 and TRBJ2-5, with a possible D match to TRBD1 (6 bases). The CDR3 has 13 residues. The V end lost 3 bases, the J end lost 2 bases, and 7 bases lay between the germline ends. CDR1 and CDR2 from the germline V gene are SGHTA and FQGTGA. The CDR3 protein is CASSLGAQETQYF. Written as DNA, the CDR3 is TGTGCCAGCAGCTTGGGGGCGCAAGAGACCCAGTACTTC.

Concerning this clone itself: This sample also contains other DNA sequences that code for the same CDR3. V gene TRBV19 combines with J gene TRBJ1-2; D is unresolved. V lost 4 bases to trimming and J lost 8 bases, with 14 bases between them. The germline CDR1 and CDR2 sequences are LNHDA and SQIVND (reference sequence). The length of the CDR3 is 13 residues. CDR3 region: CASSRGGVLGYTF. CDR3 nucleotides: TGTGCCAGTAGTAGAGGAGGAGTTCTCGGCTACACCTTC.

The CDR3 DNA sequence: TGTGCCAGCAGCATACCGCCAGCGGGAGAAAGCACAGATACGCAGTATTTT. It encodes CASSIPPAGESTDTQYF. J is TRBJ2-3 and V is TRBV7-9; 8 positions agree with TRBD2. The germline V gene has CDR1 SEHNR and CDR2 FQNEAQ (reference sequence). The CDR3 has 17 amino acids. The junction had 10 bases not matched to a gene; V was cut back by 5 bases and J by 0 bases.

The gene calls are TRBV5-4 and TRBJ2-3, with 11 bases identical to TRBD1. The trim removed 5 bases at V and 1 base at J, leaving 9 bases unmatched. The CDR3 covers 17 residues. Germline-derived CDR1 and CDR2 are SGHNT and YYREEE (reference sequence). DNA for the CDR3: TGTGCCAGCAGAACCCGGACAGGGGGCCTTGGCACAGATACGCAGTATTTT. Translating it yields CASRTRTGGLGTDTQYF.

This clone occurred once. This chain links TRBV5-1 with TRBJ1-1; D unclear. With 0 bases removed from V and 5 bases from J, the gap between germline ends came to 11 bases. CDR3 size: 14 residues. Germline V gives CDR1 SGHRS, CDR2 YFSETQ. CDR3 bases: TGCGCCAGCAGCTTGGGGACGGCGCTAACTGAAGCTTTCTTT. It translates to CASSLGTALTEAFF.

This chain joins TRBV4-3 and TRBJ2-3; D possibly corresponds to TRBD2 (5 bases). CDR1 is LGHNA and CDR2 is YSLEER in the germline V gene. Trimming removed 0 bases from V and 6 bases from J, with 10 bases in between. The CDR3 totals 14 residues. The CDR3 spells CASSQDLAPDTQYF. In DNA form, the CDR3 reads TGCGCCAGCAGCCAAGATCTAGCCCCGGATACGCAGTATTTT.

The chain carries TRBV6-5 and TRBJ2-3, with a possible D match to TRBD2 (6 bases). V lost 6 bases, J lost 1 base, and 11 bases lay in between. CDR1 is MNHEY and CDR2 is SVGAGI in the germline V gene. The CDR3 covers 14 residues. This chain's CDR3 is CASSSIAGTDTQYF. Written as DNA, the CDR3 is TGTGCCAGCAGCTCTATAGCGGGCACAGATACGCAGTATTTT.

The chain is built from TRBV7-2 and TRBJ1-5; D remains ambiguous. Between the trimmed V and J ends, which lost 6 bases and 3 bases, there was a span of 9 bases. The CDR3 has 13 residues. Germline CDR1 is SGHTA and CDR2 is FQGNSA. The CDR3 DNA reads TGTGCCAGCAGTCTACAGAACAATCAGCCCCAGCATTTT. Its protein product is CASSLQNNQPQHF.

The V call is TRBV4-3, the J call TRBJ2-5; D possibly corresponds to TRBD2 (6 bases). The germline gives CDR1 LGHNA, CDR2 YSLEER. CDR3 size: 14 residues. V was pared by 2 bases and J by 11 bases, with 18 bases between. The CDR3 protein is CASSQKREGGTQYF. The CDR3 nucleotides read TGCGCCAGCAGCCAAAAGCGAGAGGGCGGGACTCAGTACTTC.

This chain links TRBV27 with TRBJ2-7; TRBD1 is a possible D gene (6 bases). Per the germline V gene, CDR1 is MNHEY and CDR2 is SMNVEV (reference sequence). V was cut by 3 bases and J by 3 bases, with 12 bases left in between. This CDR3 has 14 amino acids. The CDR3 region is CASSFSGDVYEQYF. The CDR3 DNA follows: TGTGCCAGCAGTTTTTCAGGGGACGTCTACGAGCAGTACTTC.

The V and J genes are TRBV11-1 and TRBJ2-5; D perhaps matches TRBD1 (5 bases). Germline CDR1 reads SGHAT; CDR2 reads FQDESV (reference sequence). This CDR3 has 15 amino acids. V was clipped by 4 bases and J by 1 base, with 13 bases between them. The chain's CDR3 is CASSSPTVPQETQYF. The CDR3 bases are TGTGCCAGCAGCTCCCCGACAGTGCCCCAAGAGACCCAGTACTTC. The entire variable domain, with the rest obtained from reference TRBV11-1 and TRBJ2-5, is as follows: EAEVAQSPRYKITEKSQAVAFWCDPISGHATLYWYRQILGQGPELLVQFQDESVVDDSQLPKDRFSAERLKGVDSTLKIQPAELGDSAMYLCASSSPTVPQETQYFGPGTRLLVL.

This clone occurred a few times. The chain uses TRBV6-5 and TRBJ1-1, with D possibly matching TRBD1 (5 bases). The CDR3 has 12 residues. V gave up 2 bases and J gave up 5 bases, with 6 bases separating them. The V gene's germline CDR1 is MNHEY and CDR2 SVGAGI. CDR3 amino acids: CASSYGGTEAFF. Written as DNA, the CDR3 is TGTGCCAGCAGTTACGGGGGAACTGAAGCTTTCTTT.

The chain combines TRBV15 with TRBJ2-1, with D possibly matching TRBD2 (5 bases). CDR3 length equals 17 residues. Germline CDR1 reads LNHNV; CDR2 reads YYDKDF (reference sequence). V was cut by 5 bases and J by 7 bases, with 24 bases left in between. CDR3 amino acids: CATSRLRSGPLGNEQFF. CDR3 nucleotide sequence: TGTGCCACCAGCCGCCTGAGGAGCGGCCCCCTGGGGAATGAGCAGTTCTTC.

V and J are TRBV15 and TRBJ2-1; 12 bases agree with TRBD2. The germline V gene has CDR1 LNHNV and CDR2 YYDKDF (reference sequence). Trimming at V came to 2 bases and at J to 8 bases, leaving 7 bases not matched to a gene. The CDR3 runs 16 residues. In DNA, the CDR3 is TGTGCCACCAGCAGAAGGCTAGCGGGAGGGTCGGATGAGCAGTTCTTC. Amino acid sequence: CATSRRLAGGSDEQFF.

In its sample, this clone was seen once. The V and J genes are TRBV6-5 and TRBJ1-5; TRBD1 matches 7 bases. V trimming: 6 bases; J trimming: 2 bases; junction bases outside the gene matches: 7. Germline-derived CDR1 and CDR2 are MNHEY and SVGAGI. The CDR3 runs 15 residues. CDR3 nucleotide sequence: TGTGCCAGCAGCCGCGACAGGGCCGGCAATCAGCCCCAGCATTTT. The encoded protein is CASSRDRAGNQPQHF.

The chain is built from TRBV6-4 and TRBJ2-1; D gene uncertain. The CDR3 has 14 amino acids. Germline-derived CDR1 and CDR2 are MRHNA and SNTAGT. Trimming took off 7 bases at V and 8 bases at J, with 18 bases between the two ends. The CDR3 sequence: CASNPEAWLDEQFF. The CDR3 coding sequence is TGTGCCAGCAACCCCGAGGCATGGTTGGATGAGCAGTTCTTC.

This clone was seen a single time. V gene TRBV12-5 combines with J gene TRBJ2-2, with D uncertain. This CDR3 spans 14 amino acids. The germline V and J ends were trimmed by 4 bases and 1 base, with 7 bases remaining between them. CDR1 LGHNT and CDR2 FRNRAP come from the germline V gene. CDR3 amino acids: CASGSGRNTGELFF. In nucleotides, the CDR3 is TGTGCTAGTGGTTCTGGTCGGAACACCGGGGAGCTGTTTTTT.

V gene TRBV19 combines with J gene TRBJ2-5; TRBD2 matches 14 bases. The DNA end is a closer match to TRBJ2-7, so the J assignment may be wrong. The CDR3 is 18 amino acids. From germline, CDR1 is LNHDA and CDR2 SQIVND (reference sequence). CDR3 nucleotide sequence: TGTGCCAGTAGTGCACATTCCGGGACTAGCGGGAGTAAGTACGAGCAGTACTTC. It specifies CASSAHSGTSGSKYEQYF.

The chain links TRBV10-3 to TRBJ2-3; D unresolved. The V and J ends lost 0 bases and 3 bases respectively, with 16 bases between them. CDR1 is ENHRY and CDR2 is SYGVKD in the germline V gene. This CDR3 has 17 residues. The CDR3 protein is CAISESGLGVRTDTQYF. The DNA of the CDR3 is TGTGCCATCAGTGAGTCCGGGCTGGGCGTTCGGACAGATACGCAGTATTTT.

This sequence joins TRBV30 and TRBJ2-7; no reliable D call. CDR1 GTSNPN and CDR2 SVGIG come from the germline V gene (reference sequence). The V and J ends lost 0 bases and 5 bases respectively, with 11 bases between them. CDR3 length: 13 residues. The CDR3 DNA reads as TGTGCCTGGAGTGTAGTGGGTCCCGACGAGCAGTACTTC. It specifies CAWSVVGPDEQYF.

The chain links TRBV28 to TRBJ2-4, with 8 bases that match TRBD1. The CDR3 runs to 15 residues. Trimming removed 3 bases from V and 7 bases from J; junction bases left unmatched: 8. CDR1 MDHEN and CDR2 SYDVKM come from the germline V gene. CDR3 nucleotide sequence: TGTGCCAGCAGTTTTTCGGACAGGGAGTATAACATTCAGTACTTC. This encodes CASSFSDREYNIQYF.

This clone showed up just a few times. DNA of the CDR3: TGTGCCAGCAGGGCCGGGACAGGGTTCGATCAGCCCCAGCATTTT. Encoded protein: CASRAGTGFDQPQHF. This chain links TRBV6-1 with TRBJ1-5; TRBD1 matches at 9 bases. CDR1 and CDR2 from the germline V gene are MNHNS and SASEGT. The CDR3 has 15 amino acids. J lost 5 bases, V lost 6 bases, and 8 bases had no gene match.

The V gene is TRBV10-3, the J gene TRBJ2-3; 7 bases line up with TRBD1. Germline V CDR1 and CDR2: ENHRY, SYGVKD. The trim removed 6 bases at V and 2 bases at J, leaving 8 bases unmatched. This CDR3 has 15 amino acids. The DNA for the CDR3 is TGTGCCATCAGCCGACAGGGTTCGGACACAGATACGCAGTATTTT. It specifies CAISRQGSDTDTQYF.

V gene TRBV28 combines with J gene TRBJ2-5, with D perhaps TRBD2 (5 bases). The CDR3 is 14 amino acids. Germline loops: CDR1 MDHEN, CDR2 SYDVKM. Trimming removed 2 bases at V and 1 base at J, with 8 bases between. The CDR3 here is CASSLVGVQETQYF. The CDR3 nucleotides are TGTGCCAGCAGTTTAGTCGGGGTCCAAGAGACCCAGTACTTC.

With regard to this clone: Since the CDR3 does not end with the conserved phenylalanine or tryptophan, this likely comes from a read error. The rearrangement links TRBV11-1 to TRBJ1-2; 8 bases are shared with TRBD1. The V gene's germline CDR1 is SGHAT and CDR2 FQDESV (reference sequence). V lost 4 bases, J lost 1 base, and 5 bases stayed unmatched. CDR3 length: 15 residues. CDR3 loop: CASSSRTGLNYGYTL. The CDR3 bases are TGTGCCAGCAGCTCTCGGACAGGGCTTAACTATGGCTACACCCTC.

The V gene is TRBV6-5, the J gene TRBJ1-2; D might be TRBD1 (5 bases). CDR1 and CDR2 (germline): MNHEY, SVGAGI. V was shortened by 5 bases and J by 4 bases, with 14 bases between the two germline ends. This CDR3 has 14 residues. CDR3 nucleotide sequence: TGTGCCAGCAGTGATCCTGGGGGAATCTATGGCTACACCTTC. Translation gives CASSDPGGIYGYTF.

This chain's CDR3 is CASSELGSQETQYF. CDR3 coding DNA: TGTGCCAGCAGTGAATTAGGGTCACAAGAGACCCAGTACTTC. This rearrangement joins TRBV2 to TRBJ2-5; no firm D call. Germline loops: CDR1 SNHLY, CDR2 FYNNEI. Trimming removed 2 bases from V and 2 bases from J, with 9 bases in between. This CDR3 comprises 14 residues.

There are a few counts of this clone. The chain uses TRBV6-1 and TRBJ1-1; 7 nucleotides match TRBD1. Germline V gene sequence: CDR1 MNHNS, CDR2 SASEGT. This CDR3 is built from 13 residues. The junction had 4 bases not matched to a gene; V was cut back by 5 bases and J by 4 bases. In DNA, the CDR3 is TGTGCCAGCAGTCCGGACAGGAGCACTGAAGCTTTCTTT. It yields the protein CASSPDRSTEAFF.